This TCR beta chain was identified during a study of tumor-infiltrating lymphocytes in primary liver carcinoma. Germline CDR1 SGHRS, CDR2 YFSETQ. The CDR3 totals 14 residues. On this clonotype: One end of the junction does not line up with germline, which may come from a read error.

Constant-region priming of about 0.5 ug total RNA yielded TCR beta cDNA. Modified slightly, ARM-PCR produced TCR beta libraries over three nested multiplex PCR rounds. It was with TRBV1-TRBV30 forward primers and a C-beta reverse primer that the first two PCR rounds were run, at around 9 cycles each. TCRdb re-called the multiplex PCR reads through MiXCR, storing one row per CDR3 protein. Here the sample spans fewer than 250,000 distinct CDR3 sequences, 85% being singletons. Co-extracted RNA and DNA came from 20-30 mg of unsorted bulk tissue. The cohort consisted of patients whose primary liver carcinoma was surgically resected. HBV chronically infected the treatment-naive patients.

The receptor's source is a man in his forties or fifties with primary liver carcinoma and hepatitis B virus infection. The chain couples TRBV5-1 to TRBJ2-5; 9 positions agree with TRBD2. Input material: tumor tissue from primary liver carcinoma. CDR3 in DNA: TGCGTCAGTAGGAGCGGGAGGCTTCAAGGGACCCAGTACTTC. Translating it yields CVSRSGRLQGTQYF. Filled out from reference TRBV5-1 and TRBJ2-5, the complete variable domain reads KAGVTQTPRYLIKTRGQQVTLSCSPISGHRSVSWYQQTPGQGLQFLFEYFSETQRNKGNFPGRFSGRQFSNSRSEMNVSTLELGDSALYLCVSRSGRLQGTQYFGPGTRLLVL.